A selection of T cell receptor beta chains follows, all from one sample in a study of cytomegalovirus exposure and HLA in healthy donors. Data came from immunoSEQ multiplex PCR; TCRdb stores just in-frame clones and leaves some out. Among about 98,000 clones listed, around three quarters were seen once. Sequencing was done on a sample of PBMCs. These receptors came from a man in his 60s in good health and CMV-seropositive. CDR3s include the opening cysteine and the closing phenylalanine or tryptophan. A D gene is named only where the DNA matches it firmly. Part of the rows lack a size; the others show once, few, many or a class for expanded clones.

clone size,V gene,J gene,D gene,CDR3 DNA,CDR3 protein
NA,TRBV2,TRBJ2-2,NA,TGTGCCAGCAGTGAAGACAGGAACCCCACCGGGGAGCTGTTTTTT,CASSEDRNPTGELFF
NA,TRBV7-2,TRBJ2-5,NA,TGTGCCAGCAGCATTAATAGACTGGAAGAGACCCAGTACTTC,CASSINRLEETQYF
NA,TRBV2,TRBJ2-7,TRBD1,TGTGCCAGCAGTGAAGCGGGACAGTCCTACGAGCAGTACTTC,CASSEAGQSYEQYF
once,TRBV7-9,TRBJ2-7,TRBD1,TGTGCCAGCAGCCCTGGACAGGGGACCTACGAGCAGTACTTC,CASSPGQGTYEQYF
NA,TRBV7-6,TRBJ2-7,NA,TGTGCCAGCAGCTTAGAAACAGGGTTGCGGGAGCAGTACTTC,CASSLETGLREQYF
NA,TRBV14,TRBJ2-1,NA,TGTGCCAGCAGCCATTCCCAGGGGTTTGATGAGCAGTTCTTC,CASSHSQGFDEQFF
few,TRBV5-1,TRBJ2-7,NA,TGCGCCAGCAGCTTGGTACCACCGGCTAGCCGACTATACGAGCAGTACTTC,CASSLVPPASRLYEQYF
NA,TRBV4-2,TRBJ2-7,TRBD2,TGTGCCAGCAGCCAAGATGCGGGGGTGAAAAACTACGAGCAGTACTTC,CASSQDAGVKNYEQYF
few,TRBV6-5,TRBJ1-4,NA,TGTGCCAGCAGCAAACAGGGAAGGGAAAAACTGTTTTTT,CASSKQGREKLFF
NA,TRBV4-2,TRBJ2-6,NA,TGTGCCAGCAGCCAAGATCGGACTACCGGGGCCAACGTCCTGACTTTC,CASSQDRTTGANVLTF
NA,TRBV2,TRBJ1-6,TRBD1,TGTGCCAGCAGACTACAGGGGGTAGGGAATTCACCCCTCCACTTT,CASRLQGVGNSPLHF
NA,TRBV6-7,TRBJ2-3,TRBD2,TGTGCCAGCAGTTACTCGATGAAAAGGCTAGCGGGGGGGGATGGGACAGATACGCAGTATTTT,CASSYSMKRLAGGDGTDTQYF
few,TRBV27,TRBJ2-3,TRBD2,TGTGCCAGCGTTTCCCGGCGGGGGGCGAGCACAGATACGCAGTATTTT,CASVSRRGASTDTQYF
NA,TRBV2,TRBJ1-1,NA,TGTGCCAGCAGTGAAAACGGCAGGTATACTGAAGCTTTCTTT,CASSENGRYTEAFF
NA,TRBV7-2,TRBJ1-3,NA,TGTGCCAGCAGGGGGCGGGGGGGAAACACCATATATTTT,CASRGRGGNTIYF
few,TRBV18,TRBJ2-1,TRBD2,TGTGCCAGCTCACCAAATACTAGCGAGTATCCTATAATCTTC,CASSPNTSEYPIIF
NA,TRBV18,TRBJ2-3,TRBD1,TGTGCCAGCTCACCACTCGGACCGGGACAGGGTACAGATACGCAGTATTTT,CASSPLGPGQGTDTQYF
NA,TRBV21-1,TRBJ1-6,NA,TGTGCCAGCAGCAATGGAGAGCCACCCCTCCACTTT,CASSNGEPPLHF
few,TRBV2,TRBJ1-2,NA,TGTGCCAGCAGACCCGCGGAACAGGGTCATGGCTACACCTTC,CASRPAEQGHGYTF
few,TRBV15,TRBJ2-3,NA,TGTGCCACCAGCAGAGTTCTGGGGGGAATCTCTAGCACAGATACGCAGTATTTT,CATSRVLGGISSTDTQYF
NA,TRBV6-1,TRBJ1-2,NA,TGTGCCAGCAGTGAACTGGGGCTCGATGGCTACACCTTC,CASSELGLDGYTF
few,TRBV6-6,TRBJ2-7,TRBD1,TGTGCCAGCAGTTACGGGGGACAGCCCTACGAGCAGTACTTC,CASSYGGQPYEQYF
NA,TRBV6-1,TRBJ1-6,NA,TGTGCCAGCAGTGAATCCCCTAGCTCCTATAATTCACCCCTCCACTTT,CASSESPSSYNSPLHF
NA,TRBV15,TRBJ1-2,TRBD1,TGTGCCACCAGCAGAGATAGGGGACAGGGCGGTGGCTACACCTTC,CATSRDRGQGGGYTF
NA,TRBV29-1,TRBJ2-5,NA,TGCAGCGTTGAAGCGGGAAAAGAGACCCAGTACTTC,CSVEAGKETQYF
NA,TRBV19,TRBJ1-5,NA,TGTGCCAGTAGCCCGGACACAATCAATCAGCCCCAGCATTTT,CASSPDTINQPQHF
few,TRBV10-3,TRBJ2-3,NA,TGTGCCATCAGCCAGGGGCTAGATACGCAGTATTTT,CAISQGLDTQYF
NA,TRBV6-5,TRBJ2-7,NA,TGTGCCAGCAGTTACAGCGGAGGGGGCGAATCCTACGAGCAGTACTTC,CASSYSGGGESYEQYF
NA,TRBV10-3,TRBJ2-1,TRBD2,TGTGCCATCACCGGACTAGCGGACAATGAGCAGTTCTTC,CAITGLADNEQFF
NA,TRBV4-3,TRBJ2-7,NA,TGCGCCAGCAGCCAAGGGGTCAGCGACTACGAGCAGTACTTC,CASSQGVSDYEQYF
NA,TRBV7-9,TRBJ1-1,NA,TGTGCCAGCAGCCCCGGGAACATCTGGAACACTGAAGCTTTCTTT,CASSPGNIWNTEAFF
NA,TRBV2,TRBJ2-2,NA,TGTGCCAGCAGCGCCCAGGGAACCGGGGAGCTGTTTTTT,CASSAQGTGELFF
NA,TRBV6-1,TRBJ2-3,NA,TGTGCCAGCAGTGAGTCGTCCCGTAGTCGCACAGATACGCAGTATTTT,CASSESSRSRTDTQYF
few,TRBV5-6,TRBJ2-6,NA,TGTGCCACCTCTCGCTCTGGGGCCAACGTCCTGACTTTC,CATSRSGANVLTF
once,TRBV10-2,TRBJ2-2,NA,TGCGCCAGCTTAGAAGGGGTTCCCGGGGAGCTGTTTTTT,CASLEGVPGELFF
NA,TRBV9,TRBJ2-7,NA,TGTGCCAGCAGCGTAACCCCACACAGTCCCTACGAGCAGTACTTC,CASSVTPHSPYEQYF
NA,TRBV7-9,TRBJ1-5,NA,TGTGCCAGCAGCTTAGGAGAATATAGCAATCAGCCCCAGCATTTT,CASSLGEYSNQPQHF
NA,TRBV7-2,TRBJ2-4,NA,TGTGCCAGCAGCCGTAAGTCCCCGGACAGCGAAGCCAAAAACATTCAGTACTTC,CASSRKSPDSEAKNIQYF
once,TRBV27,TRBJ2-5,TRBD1,TGTGCCAGCAGGGGACAGGTAGGGGCCCAAGAGACCCAGTACTTC,CASRGQVGAQETQYF
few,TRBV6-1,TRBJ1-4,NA,TGTGCCAGCAGGAGAACCACCGGCGGTGAAAAACTGTTTTTT,CASRRTTGGEKLFF
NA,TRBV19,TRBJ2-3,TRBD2,TGTGCCAGTAGTAAGACTAGCGGGGGCTGGGATACGCAGTATTTT,CASSKTSGGWDTQYF
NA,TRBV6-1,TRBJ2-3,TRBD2,TGTGCCAGCAGTCTACTAGCGACGAGCACAGATACGCAGTATTTT,CASSLLATSTDTQYF
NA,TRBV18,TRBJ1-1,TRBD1,TGTGCCAGCTCCTCCCTGGGACAGGGTTTGGAGAACACTGAAGCTTTCTTT,CASSSLGQGLENTEAFF
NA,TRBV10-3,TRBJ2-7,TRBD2,TGTGCCACCCTGGCGGTCGCGGGGGTGGCACCTTCCGAGCAGTACTTC,CATLAVAGVAPSEQYF
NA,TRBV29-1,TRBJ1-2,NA,TGCAGCGTTGAAGAGAACGGGACTCCTCGCTATGGCTACACCTTC,CSVEENGTPRYGYTF
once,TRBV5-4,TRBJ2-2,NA,TGTGCCAGCAGCCTCCTAGGGGGTACCGGGGAGCTGTTTTTT,CASSLLGGTGELFF
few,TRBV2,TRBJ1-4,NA,TGTGCCAGCAGTGCCGGGGGAGGCGGGGAAAAACTGTTTTTT,CASSAGGGGEKLFF
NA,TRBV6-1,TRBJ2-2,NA,TGTGCCAGCAGACCCGGTCACGGGGAGCTGTTTTTT,CASRPGHGELFF
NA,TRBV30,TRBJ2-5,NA,TGTGCCTGGAGCGCGGGGGAGACCCAGTACTTC,CAWSAGETQYF
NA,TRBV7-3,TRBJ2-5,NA,TGTGCCAGCAGCTACGCGGGCAGAGAGACCCAGTACTTC,CASSYAGRETQYF
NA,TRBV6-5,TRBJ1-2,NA,TGTGCCAGCAGTGGGAGCTATGGCTACACCTTC,CASSGSYGYTF
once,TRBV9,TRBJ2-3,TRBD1,TGTGCCAGCAGCGTAGACAAAGGGACAGGGGCCACAGATACGCAGTATTTT,CASSVDKGTGATDTQYF
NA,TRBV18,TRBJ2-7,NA,TGTGCCAGCTCACCACCCCAGGGGCGAGAGTTCGAGCAGTACTTC,CASSPPQGREFEQYF
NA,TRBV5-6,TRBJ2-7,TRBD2,TGTGCCAGCAGCTTGGGACTAGCGGGGACAAATTACGAGCAGTACTTC,CASSLGLAGTNYEQYF
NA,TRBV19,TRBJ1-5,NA,TGTGCCAGTAGCTGGACAGTTAATAGCAATCAGCCCCAGCATTTT,CASSWTVNSNQPQHF